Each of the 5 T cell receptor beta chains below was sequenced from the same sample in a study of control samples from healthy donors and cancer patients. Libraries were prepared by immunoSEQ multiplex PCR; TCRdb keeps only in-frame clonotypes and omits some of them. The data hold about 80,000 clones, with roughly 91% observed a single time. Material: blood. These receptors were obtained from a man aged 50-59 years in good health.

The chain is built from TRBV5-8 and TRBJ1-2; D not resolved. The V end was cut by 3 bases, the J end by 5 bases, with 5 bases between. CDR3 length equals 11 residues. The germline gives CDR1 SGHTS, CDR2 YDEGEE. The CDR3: CASSSRYGYTF. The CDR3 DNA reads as TGTGCCAGCAGCTCCAGATATGGCTACACCTTC. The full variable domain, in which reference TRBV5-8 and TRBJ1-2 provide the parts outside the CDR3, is EAGVTQSPTHLIKTRGQQATLRCSPISGHTSVYWYQQALGLGLQFLLWYDEGEERNRGNFPPRFSGRQFPNYSSELNVNALELEDSALYLCASSSRYGYTFGSGTRLTVV.

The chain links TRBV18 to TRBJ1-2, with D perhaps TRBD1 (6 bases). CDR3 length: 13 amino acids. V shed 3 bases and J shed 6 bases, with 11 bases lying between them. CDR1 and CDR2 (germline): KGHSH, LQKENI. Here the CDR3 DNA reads TGTGCCAGCTCACCCGCAGGGGATAATGGCTACACCTTC. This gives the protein CASSPAGDNGYTF.

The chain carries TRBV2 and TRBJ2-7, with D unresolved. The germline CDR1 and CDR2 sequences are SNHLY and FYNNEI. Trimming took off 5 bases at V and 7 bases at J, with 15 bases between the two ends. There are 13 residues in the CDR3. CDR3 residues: CASSFRAAAEQYF. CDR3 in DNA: TGTGCCAGCAGTTTCCGTGCAGCAGCTGAGCAGTACTTC.

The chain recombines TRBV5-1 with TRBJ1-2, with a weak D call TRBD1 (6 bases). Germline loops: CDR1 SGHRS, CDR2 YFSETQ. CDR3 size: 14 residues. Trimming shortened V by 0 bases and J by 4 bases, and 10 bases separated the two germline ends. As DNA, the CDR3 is TGCGCCAGCAGCTTGGAGGGGGAACCCTATGGCTACACCTTC. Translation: CASSLEGEPYGYTF.

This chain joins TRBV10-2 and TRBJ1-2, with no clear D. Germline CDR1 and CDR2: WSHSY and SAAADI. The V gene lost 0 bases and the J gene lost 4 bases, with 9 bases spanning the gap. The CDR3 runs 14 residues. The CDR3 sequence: CASSESAGLYGYTF. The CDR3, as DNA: TGCGCCAGCAGTGAGTCGGCAGGCCTCTATGGCTACACCTTC.